This is a list of T cell receptor beta chains from one sample in a study of T cell responses to AZD1222 COVID-19 vaccine. Some clones are missing from TCRdb's copy, which holds only in-frame ones; the method was immunoSEQ multiplex PCR. The repertoire holds some 110,000 clones, with 85% to 95% as singletons. The starting material was peripheral blood, obtained on day 0 of AZD1222 vaccination. All receptors come from an adult in good health. Each CDR3 is given with its conserved first and last residue. D genes are given only for firm matches. Clone size is shown for a subset of rows, as once, few, many or a class of expanded clone.

D gene	V gene	J gene	clone size	CDR3 protein	CDR3 DNA
.	TRBV28	TRBJ2-3	few	CASSLSADDLAQYF	TGTGCCAGCAGTTTATCCGCAGACGACCTGGCGCAGTATTTT
TRBD2	TRBV10-2	TRBJ2-3	.	CASSEMGGRYTDTQYF	TGCGCCAGCAGTGAGATGGGCGGGAGGTACACAGATACGCAGTATTTT
.	TRBV5-6	TRBJ2-1	.	CASSSHRALGVSYNEQFF	TGTGCCAGCAGCTCACACAGGGCCCTCGGCGTCTCCTACAATGAGCAGTTCTTC
TRBD1	TRBV7-8	TRBJ1-1	.	CASSSEYTGEGDMNTEAFF	TGTGCCAGCAGCTCCGAGTACACAGGGGAGGGGGACATGAACACTGAAGCTTTCTTT
.	TRBV11-2	TRBJ2-5	.	CASSLIGSPTETQYF	TGTGCCAGCAGTCTTATCGGGAGTCCCACAGAGACCCAGTACTTC
TRBD1	TRBV28	TRBJ1-4	.	CASSLGTGKGEKLFF	TGTGCCAGCAGTCTAGGGACAGGGAAGGGCGAAAAACTGTTTTTT
.	TRBV9	TRBJ2-1	.	CASSVAAANEQFF	TGTGCCAGCAGCGTAGCTGCGGCAAATGAGCAGTTCTTC
TRBD2	TRBV2	TRBJ2-3	.	CASSYAGGRDTQYF	TGTGCCAGCAGTTACGCGGGAGGGCGAGATACGCAGTATTTT
.	TRBV19	TRBJ1-1	.	CASSTPGQNTEAFF	TGTGCCAGTAGTACACCGGGACAGAACACTGAAGCTTTCTTT
.	TRBV3-1/TRBV3-2	TRBJ2-7	.	CASSQRDTLFEQYF	TGTGCCAGCAGCCAACGGGACACCCTTTTCGAGCAGTACTTC
.	TRBV18	TRBJ1-2	.	CASSPAWNYGYTF	TGTGCCAGCTCCCCGGCTTGGAACTATGGCTACACCTTC
.	TRBV15	TRBJ2-7	.	CATSRDEITYEQYF	TGTGCCACCAGCAGAGATGAGATAACCTACGAGCAGTACTTC
.	TRBV28	TRBJ2-1	once	CASSYRALKERNEQFF	TGTGCCAGCAGTTACCGGGCCTTAAAGGAGAGGAATGAGCAGTTCTTC
.	TRBV27	TRBJ2-7	.	CASSLGAPYEQYF	TGTGCCAGCAGTTTAGGGGCCCCCTACGAGCAGTACTTC
.	TRBV15	TRBJ1-4	.	CATSWGYEKLFF	TGTGCCACCAGTTGGGGTTATGAAAAACTGTTTTTT
TRBD1	TRBV5-1	TRBJ2-1	few	CASSTGTGDNEQFF	TGCGCCAGCAGCACCGGGACAGGGGACAATGAGCAGTTCTTC
.	TRBV19	TRBJ1-4	.	CASSIRRTGEEKLFF	TGTGCCAGTAGTATCAGACGGACGGGAGAAGAAAAACTGTTTTTT
.	TRBV5-4	TRBJ1-1	few	CASSLRGWNTEAFF	TGTGCCAGCAGCTTGCGGGGTTGGAACACTGAAGCTTTCTTT
TRBD1	TRBV2	TRBJ1-2	.	CASSAGTGYGYTF	TGTGCCAGCAGCGCCGGGACAGGATACGGCTACACCTTC
.	TRBV3-1/TRBV3-2	TRBJ1-4	.	CASSPTDWATNEKLFF	TGTGCCAGCAGCCCGACAGACTGGGCAACTAATGAAAAACTGTTTTTT
.	TRBV6-5	TRBJ2-1	.	CASSYSPSVNEQFF	TGTGCCAGCAGTTACTCACCGAGCGTCAATGAGCAGTTCTTC
.	TRBV7-2	TRBJ1-3	.	CASSLTGGLGNTIYF	TGTGCCAGCAGTCTAACGGGGGGGCTAGGAAACACCATATATTTT
TRBD2	TRBV24-1	TRBJ2-2	.	CAGDPTSGKNTGELFF	TGTGCCGGAGACCCGACTAGCGGGAAGAACACCGGGGAGCTGTTTTTT
.	TRBV28	TRBJ1-1	few	CASRLSRSFTEAFF	TGTGCCAGCAGACTAAGTAGGTCTTTCACTGAAGCTTTCTTT
TRBD2	TRBV29-1	TRBJ2-7	.	CSAAGLAEDEQYF	TGCAGCGCGGCGGGACTAGCGGAGGACGAGCAGTACTTC
TRBD2	TRBV19	TRBJ2-3	.	CASSNRLAGGTDTQYF	TGTGCCAGTAGTAACCGACTAGCGGGGGGCACAGATACGCAGTATTTT
TRBD1	TRBV13	TRBJ2-7	once	CASIEGQGPGKQYF	TGTGCCAGCATCGAGGGACAGGGACCTGGGAAGCAGTACTTC
.	TRBV10-3	TRBJ2-7	.	CAISKDSYEQYF	TGTGCCATCAGCAAGGATTCATACGAGCAGTACTTC
.	TRBV28	TRBJ2-3	.	CASSSTTESYTDTQYF	TGTGCCAGCAGTAGCACGACAGAAAGCTACACAGATACGCAGTATTTT
.	TRBV29-1	TRBJ2-3	few	CSDRPPNTDTQYF	TGCAGCGATAGACCACCCAACACAGATACGCAGTATTTT
TRBD1	TRBV9	TRBJ2-7	.	CASSKSGTGIYEQYF	TGTGCCAGCAGCAAGTCCGGGACAGGGATCTACGAGCAGTACTTC
.	TRBV5-6	TRBJ2-4	.	CASSLVGDNIQYF	TGTGCCAGCAGCTTGGTAGGGGACAACATTCAGTACTTC